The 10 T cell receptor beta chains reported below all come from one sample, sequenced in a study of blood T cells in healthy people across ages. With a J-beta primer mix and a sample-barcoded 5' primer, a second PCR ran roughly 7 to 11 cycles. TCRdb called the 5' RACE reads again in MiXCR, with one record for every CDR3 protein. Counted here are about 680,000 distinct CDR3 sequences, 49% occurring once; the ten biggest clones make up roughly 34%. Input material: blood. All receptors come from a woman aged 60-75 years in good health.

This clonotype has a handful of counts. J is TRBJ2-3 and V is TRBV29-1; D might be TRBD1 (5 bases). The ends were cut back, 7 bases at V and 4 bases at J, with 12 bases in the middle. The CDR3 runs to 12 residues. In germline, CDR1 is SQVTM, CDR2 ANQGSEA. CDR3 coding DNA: TGCAGCGCTCGAGGACAATCAGATACGCAGTATTTT. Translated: CSARGQSDTQYF.

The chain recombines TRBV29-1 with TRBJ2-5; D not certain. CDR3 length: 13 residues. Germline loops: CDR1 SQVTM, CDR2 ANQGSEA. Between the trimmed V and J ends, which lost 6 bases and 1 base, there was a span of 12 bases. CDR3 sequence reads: CSVRAASQETQYF. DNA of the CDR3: TGCAGCGTCCGGGCCGCTAGCCAAGAGACCCAGTACTTC. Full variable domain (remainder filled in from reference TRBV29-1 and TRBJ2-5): SAVISQKPSRDICQRGTSLTIQCQVDSQVTMMFWYRQQPGQSLTLIATANQGSEATYESGFVIDKFPISRPNLTFSTLTVSNMSPEDSSIYLCSVRAASQETQYFGPGTRLLVL.

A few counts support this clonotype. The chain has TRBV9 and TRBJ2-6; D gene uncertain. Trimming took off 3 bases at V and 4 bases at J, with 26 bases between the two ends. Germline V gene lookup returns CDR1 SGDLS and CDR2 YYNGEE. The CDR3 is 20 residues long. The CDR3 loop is CASSAAVGRLPPSGANVLTF. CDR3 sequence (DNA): TGTGCCAGCAGCGCGGCCGTCGGTCGACTTCCTCCCTCAGGGGCCAACGTCCTGACTTTC.

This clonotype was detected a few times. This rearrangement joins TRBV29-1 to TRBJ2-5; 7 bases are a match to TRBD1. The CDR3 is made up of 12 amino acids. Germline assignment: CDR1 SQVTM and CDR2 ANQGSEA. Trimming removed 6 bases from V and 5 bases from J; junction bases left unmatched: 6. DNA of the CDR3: TGCAGCGTCCGACAGGGAAGCGAGACCCAGTACTTC. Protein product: CSVRQGSETQYF.

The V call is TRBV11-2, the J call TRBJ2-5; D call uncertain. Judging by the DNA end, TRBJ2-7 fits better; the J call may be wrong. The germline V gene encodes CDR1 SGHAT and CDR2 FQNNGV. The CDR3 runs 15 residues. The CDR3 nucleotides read TGTGCCAGCAGCTTAAACCCCTCGTCGCCCTACGAGCAGTACTTC. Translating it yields CASSLNPSSPYEQYF.

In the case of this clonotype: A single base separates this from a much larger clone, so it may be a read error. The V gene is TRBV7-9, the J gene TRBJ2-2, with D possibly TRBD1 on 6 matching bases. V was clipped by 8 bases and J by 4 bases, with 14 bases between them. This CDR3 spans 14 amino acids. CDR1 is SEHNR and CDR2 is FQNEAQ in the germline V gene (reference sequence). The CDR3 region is CASGTGLSTGELFF. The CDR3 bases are TGTGCCAGCGGAACAGGGTTAAGCACCGGGGAGCTGTTTTTT.

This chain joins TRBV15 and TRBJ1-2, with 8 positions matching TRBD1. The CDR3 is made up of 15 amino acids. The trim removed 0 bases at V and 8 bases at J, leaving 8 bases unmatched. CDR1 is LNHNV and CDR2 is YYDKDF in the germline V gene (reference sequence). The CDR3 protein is CATSRDRGQAGGYTF. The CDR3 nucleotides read TGTGCCACCAGCAGAGATCGGGGACAGGCGGGCGGCTACACCTTC.

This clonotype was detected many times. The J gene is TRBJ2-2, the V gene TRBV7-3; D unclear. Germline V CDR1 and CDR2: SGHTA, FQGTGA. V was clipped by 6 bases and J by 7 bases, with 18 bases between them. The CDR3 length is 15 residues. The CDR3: CASSVGPTPVGELFF. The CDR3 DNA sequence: TGTGCCAGCAGTGTTGGTCCTACCCCCGTCGGGGAGCTGTTTTTT.

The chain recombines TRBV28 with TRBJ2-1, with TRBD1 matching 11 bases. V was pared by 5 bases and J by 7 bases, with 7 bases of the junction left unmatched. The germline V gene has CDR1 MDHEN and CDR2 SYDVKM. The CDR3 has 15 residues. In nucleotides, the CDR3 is TGTGCCAGCAGTCTAGGACAGGGGGCCATTAATGAGCAGTTCTTC. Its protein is CASSLGQGAINEQFF.

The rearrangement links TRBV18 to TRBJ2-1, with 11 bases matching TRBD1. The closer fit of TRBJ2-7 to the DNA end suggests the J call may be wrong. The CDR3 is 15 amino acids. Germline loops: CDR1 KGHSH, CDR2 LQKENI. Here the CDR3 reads CASSAGQGVYNEQYF. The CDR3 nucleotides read TGTGCCAGCTCAGCGGGACAGGGGGTGTACAATGAGCAGTACTTC.